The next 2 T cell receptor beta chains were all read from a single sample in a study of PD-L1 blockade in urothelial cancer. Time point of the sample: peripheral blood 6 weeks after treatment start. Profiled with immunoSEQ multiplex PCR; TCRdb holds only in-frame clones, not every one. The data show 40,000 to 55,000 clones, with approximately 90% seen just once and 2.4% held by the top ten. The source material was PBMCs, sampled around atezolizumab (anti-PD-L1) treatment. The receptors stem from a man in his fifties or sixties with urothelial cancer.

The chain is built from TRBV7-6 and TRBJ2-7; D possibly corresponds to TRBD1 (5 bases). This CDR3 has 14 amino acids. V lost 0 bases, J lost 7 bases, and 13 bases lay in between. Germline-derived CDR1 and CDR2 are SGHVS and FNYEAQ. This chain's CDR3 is CASSLAQAKGEQYF. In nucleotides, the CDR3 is TGTGCCAGCAGCTTAGCACAGGCCAAAGGGGAGCAGTACTTC.

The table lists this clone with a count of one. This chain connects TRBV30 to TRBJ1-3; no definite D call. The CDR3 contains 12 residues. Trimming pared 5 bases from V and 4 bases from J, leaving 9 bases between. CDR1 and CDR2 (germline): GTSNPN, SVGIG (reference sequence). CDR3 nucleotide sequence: TGTGCCTGGGACGGGGAGGGAAACACCATATATTTT. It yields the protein CAWDGEGNTIYF.